This TCR beta chain was retrieved from a study of blood T cell repertoires in COVID-19. Study-wide background: The United States, Italy and Spain supplied acute and convalescent COVID-19 samples. Nucleic acid was either cDNA or gDNA, and it came from T cells, B-cell-depleted T cells, or PBMCs.

Trimming left V 3 bases short and J 16 bases short, with 16 bases between. This CDR3 contains 11 residues. Germline assignment: CDR1 DFQATT and CDR2 SNEGSKA (reference sequence). How the authors handled the data: By means of reference gene primer amplification, nucleated cell counts were estimated. Some clones are missing from TCRdb's copy, which holds only in-frame ones; the method was immunoSEQ multiplex PCR. The DNA was the basis for D and trimming; V, J and clone size are from that table. Of some 130,000 clones in the sample, 84% are singletons; the top ten hold around 1.4%. Specimen: peripheral blood. The gene calls are TRBV20-1 and TRBJ2-1; D perhaps matches TRBD2 (6 bases). The source is a man between 60 and 75 years old with acute or convalescent COVID-19. The chain's CDR3 is CSARAGLLDFF. For the CDR3, the DNA is TGCAGTGCTAGGGCGGGGCTACTGGATTTCTTC.